This paragraph reports one T cell receptor beta chain. This record belongs to a study of T cell changes during pregnancy in multiple sclerosis. Germline assignment: CDR1 SGDLS and CDR2 YYNGEE. This CDR3 has 18 residues. Trimming took 3 bases from V and 4 from J; bases not matched to a gene: 8. Measured with immunoSEQ multiplex PCR; TCRdb has only the in-frame clones, and not every one. The table includes tens of thousands of clones, roughly nine tenths detected once. The sequenced sample was peripheral blood, obtained in the first trimester of pregnancy. The V and J genes are TRBV9 and TRBJ2-3, with 16 bases matching TRBD2. The TCR sequence derives from a female donor with multiple sclerosis, enrolled in a pregnancy study. The CDR3, as DNA: TGTGCCAGCAGCGCAGAGGGACTAGCGGGAGGGCCAGCAGATACGCAGTATTTT. Residues: CASSAEGLAGGPADTQYF.